What follows are 21 T cell receptor beta chains derived from one specimen sequenced in a study of identifying expanded T cells in peripheral blood. Some clones are missing from TCRdb's copy, which holds only in-frame ones; the method was immunoSEQ multiplex PCR. The sample includes approximately 130,000 clones, approximately 86% of them seen just once. The sample comprised blood. These receptors were taken from a person between 18 and 75 years old in good health.

V usage is TRBV10-1 and J usage is TRBJ2-7, with TRBD2 matching over 10 bases. J lost 0 bases, V lost 5 bases, and 1 base had no gene match. This CDR3 spans 14 amino acids. Germline V lookup: CDR1 WNHNN, CDR2 SYGVQD (reference sequence). The DNA of the CDR3 is TGCGCCAGCAGTCCTAGCGGGAGCTCCTACGAGCAGTACTTC. It translates to CASSPSGSSYEQYF.

This clone has a single count. The gene calls are TRBV27 and TRBJ1-4; D not resolved. The CDR3 contains 15 residues. Germline lookup yields CDR1 MNHEY and CDR2 SMNVEV (reference sequence). The ends were cut back, 7 bases at V and 8 bases at J, with 20 bases in the middle. The CDR3 loop reads CASNILGGSEEKLFF. Here the CDR3 DNA reads TGTGCCAGCAATATCCTGGGAGGGAGTGAAGAAAAACTGTTTTTT.

The V and J genes are TRBV6-1 and TRBJ2-1, with TRBD2 matching 8 bases. Germline CDR1 is MNHNS and CDR2 is SASEGT. This CDR3 is 14 amino acids long. V lost 1 base and J lost 9; bases outside the gene matches: 5. The CDR3 region has the DNA TGTGCCAGCAGTGAAGAAGCGGGAGTATCTGAGCAGTTCTTC. Its protein is CASSEEAGVSEQFF.

The gene calls are TRBV29-1 and TRBJ2-1, with TRBD2 matching 13 bases. The ends lost 7 bases at V and 3 bases at J; junction bases unmatched: 3. The CDR3 is made up of 14 amino acids. Germline V gives CDR1 SQVTM, CDR2 ANQGSEA. DNA of the CDR3: TGCAGCGCCCGGACTAGCGGGGGCTACAATGAGCAGTTCTTC. Translated: CSARTSGGYNEQFF.

The chain recombines TRBV25-1 with TRBJ2-5; maybe TRBD2 (6 bases). Germline V gene lookup returns CDR1 MGHDK and CDR2 SYGVNS. V was clipped by 0 bases and J by 4 bases, with 9 bases between them. This CDR3 comprises 14 residues. CDR3 in DNA: TGTGCCAGCAGTGAATACGGGGGTCGAGAGACCCAGTACTTC. Its translation: CASSEYGGRETQYF.

This clone was picked up one time. The gene calls are TRBV7-9 and TRBJ2-1; TRBD1 agrees at 8 bases. Germline CDR1 reads SEHNR; CDR2 reads FQNEAQ (reference sequence). The CDR3 runs 17 residues. V shed 4 bases, J shed 5 bases, and the junction held 13 bases outside the gene matches. The CDR3 sequence: CASSSGGQGRLNNEQFF. The CDR3 DNA sequence: TGTGCCAGCAGCTCCGGAGGACAGGGACGTTTAAACAATGAGCAGTTCTTC.

The chain carries TRBV27 and TRBJ1-3; 9 bases align to TRBD1. The CDR3 sequence is 18 residues long. Germline assignment: CDR1 MNHEY and CDR2 SMNVEV (reference sequence). J gave up 4 bases and V 5 bases, and 15 bases lay outside the gene matches. The CDR3 region has the DNA TGTGCCAGCAGTCCGAACCCGGGACAGGGCGGAATCGGAAACACCATATATTTT. Translating gives CASSPNPGQGGIGNTIYF.

The chain is built from TRBV28 and TRBJ2-3; 7 nucleotides line up with TRBD2. Germline-derived CDR1 and CDR2 are MDHEN and SYDVKM. Unmatched junction bases numbered 13, after V lost 8 bases and J lost 2 bases. The CDR3 covers 16 residues. CDR3: CASPKGRDFATDTQYF. In nucleotides, the CDR3 is TGTGCCAGCCCAAAGGGGAGGGATTTTGCCACAGATACGCAGTATTTT.

This rearrangement joins TRBV18 to TRBJ2-3; D gene ambiguous. The CDR3 runs to 14 residues. The V end lost 3 bases, the J end lost 6 bases, and 13 bases lay between the germline ends. The V gene's germline CDR1 is KGHSH and CDR2 LQKENI. The CDR3 loop reads CASSPSPDGDTQYF. As DNA, the CDR3 is TGTGCCAGCTCACCCAGTCCCGATGGGGATACGCAGTATTTT.

This chain uses TRBV19 with TRBJ2-7, with TRBD1 matching over 7 bases. The germline CDR1 and CDR2 sequences are LNHDA and SQIVND (reference sequence). The CDR3 has 15 residues. Losses at the gene ends were 6 bases for V and 2 bases for J; bases not matched to a gene: 10. The DNA of the CDR3 is TGTGCCAGTAGCGCGTTCCCGGGACAGACCTACGAGCAGTACTTC. This gives the protein CASSAFPGQTYEQYF.

In its sample, this clone was seen a few times. The chain joins TRBV6-5 to TRBJ1-1; D uncertain. With 4 bases removed from V and 6 bases from J, the gap between germline ends came to 18 bases. The CDR3 is 15 residues long. CDR1 and CDR2 (germline): MNHEY, SVGAGI. CDR3 loop: CASSLRHGMVAEAFF. The DNA for the CDR3 is TGTGCCAGCAGTTTGAGACACGGGATGGTCGCTGAAGCTTTCTTT.

This chain connects TRBV25-1 to TRBJ1-3; D call uncertain. V dropped 2 bases and J dropped 7 bases, with 12 bases sitting between them. Germline V CDR1 and CDR2: MGHDK, SYGVNS. This CDR3 has 14 residues. CDR3 sequence (DNA): TGTGCCAGCAGTGAAGGCGGTAGTAGGAACACCATATATTTT. Translation: CASSEGGSRNTIYF. Filled out from reference TRBV25-1 and TRBJ1-3, the complete variable domain reads EADIYQTPRYLVIGTGKKITLECSQTMGHDKMYWYQQDPGMELHLIHYSYGVNSTEKGDLSSESTVSRIRTEHFPLTLESARPSHTSQYLCASSEGGSRNTIYFGEGSWLTVV.

The chain combines TRBV5-1 with TRBJ2-7; 9 positions agree with TRBD2. The germline V gene has CDR1 SGHRS and CDR2 YFSETQ. The V gene end was trimmed by 4 bases and the J gene end by 0 bases; junction bases not matched to a gene: 11. This CDR3 comprises 17 residues. The CDR3: CASSPTPAGGISYEQYF. In nucleotides, the CDR3 is TGCGCCAGCAGCCCCACTCCTGCGGGAGGGATCTCCTACGAGCAGTACTTC.

V and J are TRBV2 and TRBJ1-1, with unresolved D. Trimming shortened V by 5 bases and J by 10 bases, and 8 bases separated the two germline ends. CDR1 and CDR2 (germline): SNHLY, FYNNEI. The CDR3 length is 10 residues. The DNA for the CDR3 is TGTGCCAGCAGTAGAGGTTCAGCTTTCTTT. Its protein product is CASSRGSAFF.

The V gene is TRBV2, the J gene TRBJ1-1; D is perhaps TRBD1 (6 bases). Germline V gene sequence: CDR1 SNHLY, CDR2 FYNNEI. The CDR3 is 15 residues long. V was pared by 0 bases and J by 2 bases, with 10 bases between. The CDR3 region is CASSEARQVNTEAFF. CDR3 nucleotides: TGTGCCAGCAGTGAAGCTCGACAGGTTAACACTGAAGCTTTCTTT.

The chain combines TRBV5-1 with TRBJ2-7; D is unresolved. Per the germline V gene, CDR1 is SGHRS and CDR2 is YFSETQ. Trimming removed 2 bases from V and 2 bases from J, with 5 bases in between. There are 12 residues in the CDR3. CDR3 DNA sequence: TGCGCCAGCAGCTTCCCTACCTACGAGCAGTACTTC. Its translation: CASSFPTYEQYF.

The CDR3: CASSIQSNQPQHF. The CDR3 coding sequence is TGTGCCAGTAGTATACAGAGCAATCAGCCCCAGCATTTT. The rearrangement links TRBV19 to TRBJ1-5; D gene unclear. CDR3 size: 13 residues. Germline lookup yields CDR1 LNHDA and CDR2 SQIVND (reference sequence). V lost 2 bases to trimming and J lost 1 base, with 3 bases between them.

This clone was seen more than once but under ten times. At the DNA level, this CDR3 is encoded by other sequences in the same sample as well. The chain joins TRBV2 to TRBJ2-3, with no clear D. There are 11 residues in the CDR3. Trimming left V 4 bases short and J 6 bases short, with 5 bases between. CDR1 SNHLY and CDR2 FYNNEI come from the germline V gene. The CDR3 reads CASSVADTQYF. The DNA for the CDR3 is TGTGCCAGCAGTGTGGCGGATACGCAGTATTTT.

V and J are TRBV27 and TRBJ2-1; TRBD2 aligns across 7 bases. CDR1 and CDR2 (germline): MNHEY, SMNVEV (reference sequence). The CDR3 has 15 residues. V trimming: 3 bases; J trimming: 5 bases; junction bases outside the gene matches: 7. The CDR3 coding sequence is TGTGCCAGCAGTTTGGCTAGCGGTGTACACAATGAGCAGTTCTTC. Its translation: CASSLASGVHNEQFF.

The chain employs TRBV6-5 and TRBJ2-1; D call uncertain. V was cut by 0 bases and J by 13 bases, with 10 bases left in between. Per germline, CDR1 MNHEY and CDR2 SVGAGI. CDR3 length: 12 residues. CDR3: CASSYSGSTQFF. The CDR3 DNA is TGTGCCAGCAGTTACTCGGGTAGCACTCAGTTCTTC.

This chain links TRBV30 with TRBJ2-7; TRBD1 aligns across 11 bases. Germline V CDR1 and CDR2: GTSNPN, SVGIG (reference sequence). The CDR3 sequence is 14 residues long. The junction had 7 bases not matched to a gene; V was cut back by 4 bases and J by 5 bases. The CDR3 DNA is TGTGCCTGGACAAAAGGACAGGGGGCGGACGAGCAGTACTTC. It encodes CAWTKGQGADEQYF.